These T cell receptor beta chains were read from a single sample in a study of blood T cell repertoires in COVID-19. Profiled with immunoSEQ multiplex PCR; TCRdb holds only in-frame clones, not every one. Here the sample spans over 85,000 clones, approximately 90% being singletons. Material: peripheral blood. The source is a woman between 45 and 60 years old with acute or convalescent COVID-19. The CDR3 runs from the conserved cysteine through the conserved F or W. The D gene is left open where the match is weak. Size values are once, few and many counts, or a class for expanded clones, and some rows have none.

V	J	length	size	D	DNA	CDR3
TRBV28	TRBJ2-1	17	.	TRBD2	TGTGCCAGCAGTTCGGGACTAGCGGGGGGCCCGACAATGAAGCAGTTCTTC	CASSSGLAGGPTMKQFF
TRBV28	TRBJ1-6	18	.	TRBD1	TGTGCCAGCAGTTTCGTTGCGGGGACAGGGGAATATAATTCACCCCTCCACTTT	CASSFVAGTGEYNSPLHF
TRBV5-1	TRBJ1-4	13	once	.	TGCGCCAGAGAGACTGCAACTAATGAAAAACTGTTTTTT	CARETATNEKLFF
TRBV5-6	TRBJ1-5	14	.	.	TGTGCCAGCAGCTTGGGTCAGGTGAATCAGCCCCAGCATTTT	CASSLGQVNQPQHF
TRBV29-1	TRBJ1-3	13	.	TRBD1	TGCAGCGTCACAGGGGGCTCTGGAAACACCATATATTTT	CSVTGGSGNTIYF
TRBV19	TRBJ2-5	15	.	.	TGTGCCAGTAGTTCTCTCGGGACTTATGGGGAGACCCAGTACTTC	CASSSLGTYGETQYF
TRBV29-1	TRBJ1-4	14	.	TRBD1	TGCAGCGTTGAAGTCGCGGACAGGGGGCCTAAACTGTTTTTT	CSVEVADRGPKLFF
TRBV19	TRBJ2-3	18	once	TRBD2	TGTGCCAGTAGTAATGAGGCGGGAGATGTATTTATGTCGGTTACGCAGTATTTT	CASSNEAGDVFMSVTQYF
TRBV3-1/TRBV3-2	TRBJ1-3	15	.	TRBD1	TGTGCCAGCAGCCTTGGGGACAGGGCTGGAAACACCATATATTTT	CASSLGDRAGNTIYF
TRBV15	TRBJ2-1	13	.	.	TGTGCCACCAGCTCGGGTTACTACAATGAGCAGTTCTTC	CATSSGYYNEQFF
TRBV6-5	TRBJ2-3	14	.	.	TGTGCCAGCAGCCGCGGCGGGTACACAGATACGCAGTATTTT	CASSRGGYTDTQYF
TRBV7-9	TRBJ1-1	15	few	TRBD1	TGTGCCAGCAGCCGGATGCGGGACAGGGTTACTGAAGCTTTCTTT	CASSRMRDRVTEAFF
TRBV2	TRBJ1-3	16	few	.	TGTGCCAGCTGGGCTGGCCCAGGGTACTCTGGAAACACCATATATTTT	CASWAGPGYSGNTIYF
TRBV3-1/TRBV3-2	TRBJ1-2	12	few	.	TGTGCCAGCAGCCAGGGGGCGAGTGGCTACACCTTC	CASSQGASGYTF
TRBV19	TRBJ1-4	16	.	.	TGTGCCAGTAGTAGGAGGACTGGGCTGGGTGATGAAAAACTGTTTTTT	CASSRRTGLGDEKLFF
TRBV7-2	TRBJ2-2	14	.	.	TGTGCCAGCAGCTTAGCGCCGGGGTTTCGGGAGCTGTTTTTT	CASSLAPGFRELFF
TRBV19	TRBJ1-5	15	.	.	TGTGCCAGTAGTGGACATGCCTCAGGCAATCAGCCCCAGCATTTT	CASSGHASGNQPQHF
TRBV29-1	TRBJ2-1	14	.	TRBD1	TGCAGCGTTTCCCGGACAGGTTGGACCGAGGAGCAGTTCTTC	CSVSRTGWTEEQFF
TRBV28	TRBJ2-2	18	.	TRBD2	TGTGCCAGCAGTTTCTTTGCGGGAGGGCCGATGGGGACCGGGGAGCTGTTTTTT	CASSFFAGGPMGTGELFF
TRBV6-5	TRBJ2-1	15	.	TRBD2	TGTGCCAGCAGACCCTGGACTAGCGGGAGTTATGAGCAGTTCTTC	CASRPWTSGSYEQFF
TRBV18	TRBJ1-4	15	.	.	TGTGCCAGCTCCCAAAGACAACGAAGGAATGAAAAACTGTTTTTT	CASSQRQRRNEKLFF
TRBV2	TRBJ2-7	14	.	TRBD1	TGTGCCAGCAGCGAGATCAGGGGGCCGTACGAGCAGTACTTC	CASSEIRGPYEQYF
TRBV5-5	TRBJ2-5	14	.	.	TGTGCCAGCAGCCTAGGCCAGGGTGGAGAGACCCAGTACTTC	CASSLGQGGETQYF
TRBV2	TRBJ1-4	14	.	TRBD1	TGTGCCAGCAGTCGGGACAGACTTAATGAAAAACTGTTTTTT	CASSRDRLNEKLFF
TRBV10-1	TRBJ1-4	13	once	.	TGCGCCAGCAGGAGGGGGGGCCGTGAAAAACTGTTTTTT	CASRRGGREKLFF
TRBV19	TRBJ1-2	17	.	TRBD1	TGTGCCAGTAGTATAGCACCCACAGGGGTAGGAAGCTATGGCTACACCTTC	CASSIAPTGVGSYGYTF
TRBV18	TRBJ2-2	17	few	TRBD2	TGTGCCAGCTCACCGGCTAGCGGGGGCCCAGTGACCGGGGAGCTGTTTTTT	CASSPASGGPVTGELFF
TRBV14	TRBJ2-1	20	.	TRBD2	TGTGCCAGCAGCCAAGATGTCGCGACTAGCGGGAGGTGGGGATACAATGAGCAGTTCTTC	CASSQDVATSGRWGYNEQFF
TRBV2	TRBJ2-4	15	once	TRBD2	TGTGCCAGCAGTCCGGGACTAGCGGGCAAAAACATTCAGTACTTC	CASSPGLAGKNIQYF
TRBV28	TRBJ2-3	18	.	.	TGTGCCAGCAGTTTATCTCCGGGACTGGGGTCTATGTCAGATACGCAGTATTTT	CASSLSPGLGSMSDTQYF
TRBV6-1	TRBJ2-7	13	.	.	TGTGCCAGCAGTGAAGGGAGGGCCTACGAGCAGTACTTC	CASSEGRAYEQYF
TRBV7-9	TRBJ2-5	14	many	TRBD1	TGTGCCAGCAGCTATGGACAGGGGCAAGAGACCCAGTACTTC	CASSYGQGQETQYF
TRBV19	TRBJ1-5	12	.	.	TGTGCCAGTAGTAAAGCAAATCAGCCCCAGCATTTT	CASSKANQPQHF
TRBV4-1	TRBJ2-5	15	.	.	TGCGCCAGCAGCCAAGATTATGGGCCAGGGGAGACCCAGTACTTC	CASSQDYGPGETQYF
TRBV19	TRBJ2-7	12	few	TRBD2	TGTGCCAGTGGGACTAGCTACTACGAGCAGTACTTC	CASGTSYYEQYF
TRBV7-9	TRBJ1-6	14	few	TRBD1	TGTGCCAGCAGCCTGGGGACAGTTGGTTCACCCCTCCACTTT	CASSLGTVGSPLHF
TRBV2	TRBJ2-5	16	few	TRBD1	TGTGCCAGCAGTGAAAACAGGGGGTCAGGGTGGGAGACCCAGTACTTC	CASSENRGSGWETQYF
TRBV4-1	TRBJ1-3	17	.	TRBD1	TGCGCCAGCAGCCTCGGAGGCCAGGGGGCAACCGGAAACACCATATATTTT	CASSLGGQGATGNTIYF
TRBV5-1	TRBJ2-1	13	.	.	TGCGCCAGCAGCCCGACACAGCGGGCAGAGCAGTTCTTC	CASSPTQRAEQFF
TRBV5-1	TRBJ1-1	16	.	TRBD1	TGCGCCAGCAGCGCGCGGACAGGGAACATGAACACTGAAGCTTTCTTT	CASSARTGNMNTEAFF
TRBV19	TRBJ2-2	14	.	TRBD1	TGTGCCAGTGGGACAGGGGGCTTCACCGGGGAGCTGTTTTTT	CASGTGGFTGELFF
TRBV19	TRBJ1-6	13	.	.	TGTGCCAGTAGTACCCGACACCATTCACCCCTCCACTTT	CASSTRHHSPLHF
TRBV19	TRBJ2-7	15	.	TRBD1	TGTGCCAGTAGTGGCCCGGGACAGAGCTCCTACGAGCAGTACTTC	CASSGPGQSSYEQYF